This entry lists 25 T cell receptor beta chains sequenced from one sample in a study of cytomegalovirus exposure and HLA in healthy donors. The PCR made use of 60 Vbeta and 13 Jbeta primers. Profiling relied on immunoSEQ multiplex PCR, and the TCRdb table lists in-frame clones only, not all of them. Found here are some 130,000 clones, roughly three quarters of them singletons; the top ten hold over 2.5%. Specimen: PBMCs. These receptors were obtained from a man aged 35-49 years in good health and CMV-seronegative.

This chain connects TRBV30 to TRBJ2-7; D perhaps matches TRBD1 (6 bases). Germline assignment: CDR1 GTSNPN and CDR2 SVGIG (reference sequence). CDR3 length: 11 amino acids. V gave up 8 bases and J gave up 0 bases, with 8 bases separating them. The CDR3, as DNA: TGTGCCGGACAGAACTCCTACGAGCAGTACTTC. Amino acid sequence: CAGQNSYEQYF.

Details on this clone: Other DNA sequences within the sample encode an identical CDR3. V usage is TRBV30 and J usage is TRBJ2-5, with D maybe TRBD1 (6 bases). Between the trimmed V and J ends, which lost 3 bases and 4 bases, there was a span of 6 bases. The CDR3 loop spans 11 amino acids. Looked up from germline, CDR1 is GTSNPN and CDR2 is SVGIG (reference sequence). This chain's CDR3 is CAWRTGETQYF. The DNA of the CDR3 is TGTGCCTGGAGGACAGGAGAGACCCAGTACTTC.

This clone came up once. In DNA form, the CDR3 reads TGTGCCAGCAGCTTCCTAGCGGGGAACCTTAATGAGCAGTTCTTC. It codes for CASSFLAGNLNEQFF. The chain couples TRBV11-1 to TRBJ2-1; 9 bases fit TRBD2. Germline V gives CDR1 SGHAT, CDR2 FQDESV (reference sequence). V shed 3 bases, J shed 7 bases, and the junction held 7 bases outside the gene matches. The CDR3 consists of 15 residues.

The rearrangement joins TRBV7-2 to TRBJ2-5, with unresolved D. The CDR3 is made up of 14 amino acids. Between the trimmed V and J ends, which lost 1 base and 5 bases, there was a span of 11 bases. CDR1 SGHTA and CDR2 FQGNSA come from the germline V gene. CDR3 bases: TGTGCCAGCAGCTTAGGTTTAGGAGACGAGACCCAGTACTTC. Its translation: CASSLGLGDETQYF. The full variable domain, completed using reference TRBV7-2 and TRBJ2-5, is GAGVSQSPSNKVTEKGKDVELRCDPISGHTALYWYRQSLGQGLEFLIYFQGNSAPDKSGLPSDRFSAERTGGSVSTLTIQRTQQEDSAVYLCASSLGLGDETQYFGPGTRLLVL.

The V gene is TRBV15, the J gene TRBJ2-1; 8 bases are a match to TRBD2. The V gene's germline CDR1 is LNHNV and CDR2 YYDKDF (reference sequence). The CDR3 is made up of 15 amino acids. V trimming: 0 bases; J trimming: 7 bases; junction bases outside the gene matches: 5. The CDR3 DNA reads TGTGCCACCAGCAGAGAGAGGACTAGCCGGAATGAGCAGTTCTTC. This encodes CATSRERTSRNEQFF. The full variable domain, its missing parts supplied by reference TRBV15 and TRBJ2-1, is DAMVIQNPRYQVTQFGKPVTLSCSQTLNHNVMYWYQQKSSQAPKLLFHYYDKDFNNEADTPDNFQSRRPNTSFCFLDIRSPGLGDTAMYLCATSRERTSRNEQFFGPGTRLTVL.

The sample holds one count of this clone. This chain connects TRBV7-2 to TRBJ1-1, with TRBD1 matching over 8 bases. The CDR3 sequence is 16 residues long. The V segment lost 5 bases and the J segment 1 base; nucleotides outside the gene matches: 9. Germline CDR1 and CDR2: SGHTA and FQGNSA. CDR3 amino acids: CASSPGQGRGNTEAFF. The CDR3, as DNA: TGTGCCAGCAGCCCCGGACAGGGACGGGGGAACACTGAAGCTTTCTTT.

CDR3 loop: CASSDQGPRGYTF. The CDR3 DNA reads TGTGCCAGCAGCGATCAGGGGCCTAGGGGCTACACCTTC. The V call is TRBV6-5, the J call TRBJ1-2; TRBD1 is a possible D gene (6 bases). The CDR3 runs 13 residues. Trimming cost V 6 bases and J 8 bases, with 16 bases left between them. Germline assignment: CDR1 MNHEY and CDR2 SVGAGI.

The rearrangement links TRBV9 to TRBJ2-7; 11 bases match TRBD2. Germline V gene lookup returns CDR1 SGDLS and CDR2 YYNGEE. This CDR3 comprises 16 residues. Trimming at V came to 0 bases and at J to 4 bases, leaving 6 bases not matched to a gene. The CDR3 nucleotides are TGTGCCAGCAGCGTAGGATTAGCGGGAGGGCCGTACGAGCAGTACTTC. It yields the protein CASSVGLAGGPYEQYF.

The rearrangement joins TRBV11-2 to TRBJ1-2; D is possibly TRBD1 (6 bases). Germline CDR1 reads SGHAT; CDR2 reads FQNNGV. V lost 1 base and J lost 4, with 13 bases in between. CDR3 length: 15 residues. CDR3 loop: CASSLVTGPAYGYTF. In DNA, the CDR3 is TGTGCCAGCAGCTTAGTAACAGGGCCGGCCTATGGCTACACCTTC.

This chain joins TRBV5-1 and TRBJ2-1, with D unresolved. The length of the CDR3 is 16 residues. Between the trimmed V and J ends, which lost 0 bases and 4 bases, there was a span of 14 bases. Germline assignment: CDR1 SGHRS and CDR2 YFSETQ. CDR3 protein: CASSLGGPLGYNEQFF. The CDR3 DNA follows: TGCGCCAGCAGCTTGGGTGGCCCACTCGGGTACAATGAGCAGTTCTTC. Complete variable domain (other parts from reference TRBV5-1 and TRBJ2-1): KAGVTQTPRYLIKTRGQQVTLSCSPISGHRSVSWYQQTPGQGLQFLFEYFSETQRNKGNFPGRFSGRQFSNSRSEMNVSTLELGDSALYLCASSLGGPLGYNEQFFGPGTRLTVL.

The chain couples TRBV6-5 to TRBJ2-3; 9 nucleotides match TRBD2. There are 15 residues in the CDR3. Germline CDR1 and CDR2: MNHEY and SVGAGI. The V and J ends lost 2 bases and 4 bases, in that order; junction bases with no gene match: 4. CDR3 sequence reads: CASSYGLAGADTQYF. Written as DNA, the CDR3 is TGTGCCAGCAGTTACGGTTTAGCGGGGGCAGATACGCAGTATTTT.

The chain recombines TRBV15 with TRBJ1-6, with 9 nucleotides matching TRBD1. Germline-derived CDR1 and CDR2 are LNHNV and YYDKDF (reference sequence). Germline trimming cut 3 bases from V and 7 bases from J; bases unmatched to any gene: 1. The CDR3 runs to 14 residues. This CDR3 is CATSRGTGNSPLHF. The CDR3 nucleotides read TGTGCCACCAGCAGGGGGACAGGGAATTCACCCCTCCACTTT.

CDR3 region: CASSLTSGGTLGTQYF. CDR3 bases: TGTGCCAGCAGCTTAACTAGCGGGGGGACCTTGGGGACCCAGTACTTC. This chain uses TRBV11-3 with TRBJ2-5; TRBD2 aligns across 12 bases. Germline V CDR1 and CDR2: SGHNT, YENEEA. V shed 2 bases, J shed 7 bases, and the junction held 8 bases outside the gene matches. This CDR3 comprises 16 residues.

This clone turned up a few times. This chain connects TRBV7-8 to TRBJ2-7, with a weak D call TRBD1 (7 bases). Trimming took off 1 base at V and 2 bases at J, with 15 bases between the two ends. This CDR3 spans 16 amino acids. CDR1 is SGHVS and CDR2 is FQNEAQ in the germline V gene. CDR3 sequence reads: CASSLVGGQLTYEQYF. The CDR3, as DNA: TGTGCCAGCAGCTTAGTCGGGGGACAGCTAACCTACGAGCAGTACTTC.

As for this clone: The junction and the germline gene differ at one end; a read error may be behind it. This chain joins TRBV6-1 and TRBJ1-6; 10 bases fit TRBD1. The CDR3 loop spans 17 amino acids. The germline gives CDR1 MNHNS, CDR2 SASEGT. As DNA, the CDR3 is TGTGCCAGCAGTGAATTGGGGGGACAGGGGAATAACTCACCCCTCCACTTT. Protein sequence: CASSELGGQGNNSPLHF.

The chain links TRBV4-3 to TRBJ1-2; TRBD1 might be the D (6 bases). From germline, CDR1 is LGHNA and CDR2 YSLEER. The CDR3 spans 13 residues. Trimming removed 3 bases at V and 13 bases at J, with 18 bases between. CDR3: CASSHGAGGACTF. CDR3 bases: TGCGCCAGCAGCCACGGGGCCGGGGGGGCTTGCACCTTC.

CDR3 DNA: TGTGCCAGCAGCGACAGGGGAGGGTTGGTCACTGAAGCTTTCTTT. This gives the protein CASSDRGGLVTEAFF. The V gene is TRBV2, the J gene TRBJ1-1; 8 nucleotides line up with TRBD1. V lost 6 bases, J lost 4 bases, and 10 bases stayed unmatched. This CDR3 spans 15 amino acids. Germline V CDR1 and CDR2: SNHLY, FYNNEI.

This sequence joins TRBV5-1 and TRBJ2-2; 9 nucleotides agree with TRBD1. This CDR3 is built from 16 residues. Trimming took 0 bases from V and 0 from J; bases not matched to a gene: 0. Germline V gene lookup returns CDR1 SGHRS and CDR2 YFSETQ. CDR3 sequence reads: CASSLGDRANTGELFF. CDR3 coding DNA: TGCGCCAGCAGCTTGGGGGACAGGGCGAACACCGGGGAGCTGTTTTTT. The full variable domain, in which reference TRBV5-1 and TRBJ2-2 provide the parts outside the CDR3, is KAGVTQTPRYLIKTRGQQVTLSCSPISGHRSVSWYQQTPGQGLQFLFEYFSETQRNKGNFPGRFSGRQFSNSRSEMNVSTLELGDSALYLCASSLGDRANTGELFFGEGSRLTVL.

This chain uses TRBV5-1 with TRBJ1-2, with 10 bases that match TRBD1. Germline assignment: CDR1 SGHRS and CDR2 YFSETQ. This CDR3 has 17 amino acids. V dropped 4 bases and J dropped 7; count of bases not matched to a gene: 16. Here the CDR3 DNA reads TGCGCCAGCAGCACAGGACAGGGGGTTCCGAAGTCTGGTGGCTACACCTTC. Its translation: CASSTGQGVPKSGGYTF.

Here the CDR3 DNA reads TGCGCCAGCAGCCAAGATCGCAGGCCCTATGGCTACACCTTC. Residues: CASSQDRRPYGYTF. This chain connects TRBV4-3 to TRBJ1-2; D ambiguous. The ends were cut back, 0 bases at V and 4 bases at J, with 9 bases in the middle. Looked up from germline, CDR1 is LGHNA and CDR2 is YSLEER. The CDR3 has 14 amino acids.

The J gene is TRBJ2-7, the V gene TRBV4-2, with TRBD2 matching over 8 bases. The CDR3 is made up of 18 amino acids. Germline V CDR1 and CDR2: LGHNA, YNFKEQ. After removal of 5 bases from V and 5 bases from J, the junction contained 20 bases not matched to a gene. The CDR3 sequence: CASSGPAGGGGRRHEQYF. DNA of the CDR3: TGTGCCAGCAGCGGACCCGCGGGGGGTGGTGGGAGGAGGCACGAGCAGTACTTC.

The rearrangement links TRBV4-2 to TRBJ2-5; perhaps TRBD1 as D (7 bases). The CDR3 consists of 17 residues. Germline-derived CDR1 and CDR2 are LGHNA and YNFKEQ. Deletions cut 4 bases from V and 1 base from J, with 19 bases between. This CDR3 reads CASSPLGGRGLQETQYF. The CDR3 DNA reads as TGTGCCAGCAGCCCCTTAGGGGGCAGGGGACTCCAAGAGACCCAGTACTTC.

The chain recombines TRBV30 with TRBJ1-6, with D possibly matching TRBD1 (5 bases). The CDR3 extends over 14 amino acids. CDR1 GTSNPN and CDR2 SVGIG come from the germline V gene (reference sequence). Trimming took 8 bases from V and 2 from J, leaving 13 bases between them. The DNA of the CDR3 is TGTGCCGGGGCATTGGGTGCCTATAATTCACCCCTCCACTTT. It is translated as CAGALGAYNSPLHF.

This chain joins TRBV2 and TRBJ1-1; 7 bases are shared with TRBD1. The germline V gene encodes CDR1 SNHLY and CDR2 FYNNEI. The CDR3 is made up of 13 amino acids. V lost 7 bases and J lost 1; bases outside the gene matches: 3. CDR3 coding DNA: TGTGCCAGCACAAACAGGGGGAACACTGAAGCTTTCTTT. Encoded protein: CASTNRGNTEAFF.

The rearrangement links TRBV21-1 to TRBJ1-6. TRBV21-1 is recorded as a pseudogene. The CDR3 is 18 amino acids. CDR3 amino acids: CASSGKKGGQVVDSPLHF. Here the CDR3 DNA reads TGTGCCAGCAGCGGGAAAAAGGGGGGGCAGGTAGTAGATTCACCCCTCCACTTT.